These 13 T cell receptor beta chains came from one sample sequenced in a study of shared clonotypes between healthy human individuals. The data were produced by immunoSEQ multiplex PCR, yet TCRdb's version contains in-frame clones alone and is incomplete. The sample has 650,000 to 750,000 clones, about two thirds seen once. Sequencing used memory CD4+ T cells sorted from blood. As for subset: CD45RA-negative fraction. The receptors here all came from a woman aged 25 to 45 in good health.

This clone appeared a few times. This chain links TRBV5-4 with TRBJ1-2, with no clear D. CDR1 and CDR2 from the germline V gene are SGHNT and YYREEE (reference sequence). V was clipped by 6 bases and J by 5 bases, with 17 bases between them. CDR3 length: 14 amino acids. For the CDR3, the DNA is TGTGCCAGCAAGGAGGCGGGCAGAGTTTATGGCTACACCTTC. Its translation: CASKEAGRVYGYTF. Full variable domain (remainder filled in from reference TRBV5-4 and TRBJ1-2): ETGVTQSPTHLIKTRGQQVTLRCSSQSGHNTVSWYQQALGQGPQFIFQYYREEENGRGNFPPRFSGLQFPNYSSELNVNALELDDSALYLCASKEAGRVYGYTFGSGTRLTVV.

This chain joins TRBV5-1 and TRBJ1-3; no clear D. Between the trimmed V and J ends, which lost 1 base and 1 base, there was a span of 9 bases. The germline V gene has CDR1 SGHRS and CDR2 YFSETQ. There are 15 residues in the CDR3. CDR3 in amino acids: CASSLTQPSGNTIYF. CDR3 nucleotides: TGCGCCAGCAGCTTGACACAACCATCTGGAAACACCATATATTTT.

This chain links TRBV18 with TRBJ1-1; a possible D gene is TRBD1 (6 bases). Germline loops: CDR1 KGHSH, CDR2 LQKENI. The CDR3 is 15 amino acids. Trimming took off 4 bases at V and 0 bases at J, with 12 bases between the two ends. This CDR3 reads CASSLQTGLNTEAFF. The CDR3, as DNA: TGTGCCAGCTCACTTCAGACAGGTTTGAACACTGAAGCTTTCTTT. Full variable domain (rest looked up from reference TRBV18 and TRBJ1-1): NAGVMQNPRHLVRRRGQEARLRCSPMKGHSHVYWYRQLPEEGLKFMVYLQKENIIDESGMPKERFSAEFPKEGPSILRIQQVVRGDSAAYFCASSLQTGLNTEAFFGQGTRLTVV.

V and J are TRBV19 and TRBJ1-5; no reliable D call. The germline gives CDR1 LNHDA, CDR2 SQIVND (reference sequence). The V end was cut by 7 bases, the J end by 3 bases, with 13 bases between. CDR3 length: 14 residues. As DNA, the CDR3 is TGTGCCAGTAAGAAGGGCGGGCACAATCAGCCCCAGCATTTT. Its translation: CASKKGGHNQPQHF.

The count of this clone is one. The rearrangement uses TRBV6-1 and TRBJ1-3, with a possible D match to TRBD1 (5 bases). The CDR3 contains 15 residues. CDR1 and CDR2 from the germline V gene are MNHNS and SASEGT. The V gene lost 4 bases and the J gene lost 1 base, with 11 bases spanning the gap. Here the CDR3 DNA reads TGTGCCAGCAGTGCCGTGTCAGGGTCTGGAAACACCATATATTTT. It is translated as CASSAVSGSGNTIYF.

The rearrangement uses TRBV25-1 and TRBJ2-7; D may match TRBD1 or TRBD2 (6 bases each). Germline V gene sequence: CDR1 MGHDK, CDR2 SYGVNS. V lost 6 bases and J lost 0, with 15 bases in between. The CDR3 sequence is 15 residues long. CDR3 in amino acids: CASSGGSGYSYEQYF. CDR3 in DNA: TGTGCCAGCAGCGGGGGCAGCGGGTACTCCTACGAGCAGTACTTC.

The chain recombines TRBV7-8 with TRBJ2-1; D gene uncertain. From germline, CDR1 is SGHVS and CDR2 FQNEAQ. V was cut by 6 bases and J by 2 bases, with 11 bases left in between. This CDR3 contains 14 residues. DNA of the CDR3: TGTGCCAGCAGATACAGTGAGCCCTACAATGAGCAGTTCTTC. This codes for CASRYSEPYNEQFF.

The chain links TRBV6-4 to TRBJ2-2, with a tentative D call TRBD1 (6 bases). The CDR3 is made up of 16 amino acids. Germline V CDR1 and CDR2: MRHNA, SNTAGT. Deletions cut 3 bases from V and 6 bases from J, with 17 bases between. Written as DNA, the CDR3 is TGTGCCAGCAGTGATGCGACAGGATCCCTCGCCGGGGAGCTGTTTTTT. Residues: CASSDATGSLAGELFF.

J is TRBJ2-2 and V is TRBV15, with 11 bases aligning to TRBD2. Germline loops: CDR1 LNHNV, CDR2 YYDKDF (reference sequence). The CDR3 totals 15 residues. Trimming cost V 6 bases and J 4 bases; bases outside gene matches: 4. The CDR3 reads CATRSGLAGTGELFF. CDR3 DNA sequence: TGTGCCACCAGAAGCGGACTAGCGGGCACCGGGGAGCTGTTTTTT. Full variable domain (rest looked up from reference TRBV15 and TRBJ2-2): DAMVIQNPRYQVTQFGKPVTLSCSQTLNHNVMYWYQQKSSQAPKLLFHYYDKDFNNEADTPDNFQSRRPNTSFCFLDIRSPGLGDTAMYLCATRSGLAGTGELFFGEGSRLTVL.

For this clone: Distinct nucleotide sequences in the sample also encode this CDR3. V and J are TRBV5-1 and TRBJ2-3, with D maybe TRBD2 (6 bases). Germline CDR1 SGHRS, CDR2 YFSETQ. CDR3 length: 14 residues. With 3 bases removed from V and 3 bases from J, the gap between germline ends came to 11 bases. CDR3 sequence reads: CASSSGLSTDTQYF. DNA of the CDR3: TGCGCCAGCAGCTCGGGACTGTCAACAGATACGCAGTATTTT.

The rearrangement uses TRBV19 and TRBJ2-3; D is tentatively TRBD1 or TRBD2 (5 bases each). The V gene's germline CDR1 is LNHDA and CDR2 SQIVND (reference sequence). The CDR3 runs 16 residues. Trimming took 7 bases from V and 2 from J, leaving 19 bases between them. CDR3 nucleotide sequence: TGTGCCAGTACCCGTGGTATTTTGGGGGTCACAGATACGCAGTATTTT. This sequence encodes CASTRGILGVTDTQYF.

The genes are TRBV28 and TRBJ2-7, with 10 bases fitting TRBD1. The junction had 9 bases not matched to a gene; V was cut back by 7 bases and J by 6 bases. This CDR3 has 14 residues. CDR1 and CDR2 (germline): MDHEN, SYDVKM. The CDR3 DNA follows: TGTGCCAGCACCGGACGGGACAGGGGAATCGAGCAGTACTTC. Residues: CASTGRDRGIEQYF. The full variable domain, rest sourced from reference TRBV28 and TRBJ2-7, is DVKVTQSSRYLVKRTGEKVFLECVQDMDHENMFWYRQDPGLGLRLIYFSYDVKMKEKGDIPEGYSVSREKKERFSLILESASTNQTSMYLCASTGRDRGIEQYFGPGTRLTVT.

V usage is TRBV6-6 and J usage is TRBJ1-4; 7 positions match TRBD1. The CDR3 is 16 amino acids. V lost 6 bases, J lost 0 bases, and 7 bases stayed unmatched. Germline V gene lookup returns CDR1 MNHNY and CDR2 SVGAGI (reference sequence). The DNA for the CDR3 is TGTGCCAGCAGGGACAGGAGCCAGGCAACTAATGAAAAACTGTTTTTT. It translates to CASRDRSQATNEKLFF.